Sequencing of this TCR beta chain was carried out in a study of blood T cell repertoires in COVID-19. The CDR3 covers 14 residues. Germline V CDR1 and CDR2: SGDLS, YYNGEE. Unmatched junction bases numbered 8, after V lost 5 bases and J lost 6 bases. Sequencing was performed with immunoSEQ multiplex PCR; in TCRdb, only in-frame clones are kept and a portion is missing. This repertoire shows under 140,000 clones, over 65% found once; its top ten account for around 3.5%. This clone was detected once. The specimen sequenced was peripheral blood. V is TRBV9 and J is TRBJ1-3, with TRBD1 matching over 7 bases. This clonotype originated in a woman older than 75 with acute or convalescent COVID-19. As DNA, the CDR3 is TGTGCCAGCAGTGCGACAGGGCGAGAAAACACCATATATTTT. It is translated as CASSATGRENTIYF.